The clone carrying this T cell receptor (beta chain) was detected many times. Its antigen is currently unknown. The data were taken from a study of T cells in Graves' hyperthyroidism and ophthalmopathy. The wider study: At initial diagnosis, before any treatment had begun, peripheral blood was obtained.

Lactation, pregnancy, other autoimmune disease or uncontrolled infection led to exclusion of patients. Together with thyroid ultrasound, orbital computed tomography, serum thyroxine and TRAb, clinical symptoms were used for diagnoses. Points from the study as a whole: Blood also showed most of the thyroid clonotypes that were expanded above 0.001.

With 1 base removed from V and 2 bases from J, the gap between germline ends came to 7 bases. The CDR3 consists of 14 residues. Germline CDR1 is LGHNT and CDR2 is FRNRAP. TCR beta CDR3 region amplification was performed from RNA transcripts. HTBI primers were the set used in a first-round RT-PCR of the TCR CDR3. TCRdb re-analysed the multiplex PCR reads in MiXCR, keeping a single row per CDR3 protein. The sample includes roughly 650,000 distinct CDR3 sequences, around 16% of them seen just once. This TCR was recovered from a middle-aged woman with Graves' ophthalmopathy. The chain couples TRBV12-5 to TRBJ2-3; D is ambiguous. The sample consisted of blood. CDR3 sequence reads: CASGLGYFTDTQYF. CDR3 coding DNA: TGTGCTAGTGGTTTGGGCTATTTCACAGATACGCAGTATTTT.